This T cell receptor beta chain came from a study of PD-1 blockade in classical Hodgkin lymphoma. The repertoire was sequenced with immunoSEQ multiplex PCR; TCRdb's copy has only in-frame clones and lacks some. Of some 96,000 clones in the sample, approximately 88% were seen once. On this clone: Its antigen remains unidentified.

Regarding the study as a whole: Only CD4+ TCR diversity, not CD8+, had risen significantly by C4D1. Individuals initiating nivolumab under 1 year after ASCT were excluded. Baseline TCR diversity was reportedly lower in newly diagnosed patients than healthy donors.

The germline V gene has CDR1 MNHEY and CDR2 SMNVEV (reference sequence). V lost 2 bases and J lost 4; bases outside the gene matches: 1. This CDR3 has 14 amino acids. In every patient, relapse followed autologous stem cell transplantation, while exposure to brentuximab vedotin differed. Responses achieved at best were complete response, partial response or progressive disease. The V call is TRBV27, the J call TRBJ2-1; 8 bases are a match to TRBD2. This TCR was sampled from a human donor with classical Hodgkin lymphoma. Sequencing was performed on peripheral blood mononuclear cells (PBMCs), taken at baseline. This CDR3 is CASSLREGYNEQFF. DNA of the CDR3: TGTGCCAGCAGTTTACGGGAGGGGTACAATGAGCAGTTCTTC.